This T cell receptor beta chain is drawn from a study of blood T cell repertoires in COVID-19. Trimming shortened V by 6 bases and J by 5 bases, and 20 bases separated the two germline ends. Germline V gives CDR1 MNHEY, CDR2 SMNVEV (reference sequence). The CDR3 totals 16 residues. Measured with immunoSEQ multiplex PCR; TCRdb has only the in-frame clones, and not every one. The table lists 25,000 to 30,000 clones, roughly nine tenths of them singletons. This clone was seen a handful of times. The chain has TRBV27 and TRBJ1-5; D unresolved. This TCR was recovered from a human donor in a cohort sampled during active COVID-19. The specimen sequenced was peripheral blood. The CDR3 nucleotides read TGTGCCAGCAGCCGCTTTTATAGCGGTTCGGATCAGCCCCAGCATTTT. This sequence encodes CASSRFYSGSDQPQHF.